The 16 T cell receptor beta chains below come from one sample, sequenced in a study of blood T cell repertoires in COVID-19. Method: immunoSEQ multiplex PCR; TCRdb's copy keeps in-frame clones and lacks some. The profile shows 250,000 to 350,000 clones, roughly 85% of them singletons. Material: peripheral blood. Receptors originate from a woman aged 25 to 39 with active or convalescent COVID-19.

The V call is TRBV14, the J call TRBJ2-3, with 9 bases fitting TRBD1. Germline V gene lookup returns CDR1 SGHDN and CDR2 FVKESK. This CDR3 spans 16 amino acids. With 4 bases clipped from V and 2 bases from J, the junction kept 7 bases outside the gene matches. The CDR3 is CASSRLDRGLTDTQYF. CDR3 DNA sequence: TGTGCCAGCAGCCGCTTGGACAGGGGTCTCACAGATACGCAGTATTTT.

The chain uses TRBV6-6 and TRBJ1-1; the match to TRBD1 covers 7 bases. The V segment lost 4 bases and the J segment 3 bases; nucleotides outside the gene matches: 5. The CDR3 contains 14 residues. Germline CDR1 and CDR2: MNHNY and SVGAGI (reference sequence). DNA of the CDR3: TGTGCCAGCAGTTCAAAGGGGGCGGACACTGAAGCTTTCTTT. It is translated as CASSSKGADTEAFF.

This rearrangement joins TRBV5-1 to TRBJ2-7; possible D gene TRBD1, 5 bases. V was pared by 3 bases and J by 9 bases, with 10 bases between. Germline CDR1 reads SGHRS; CDR2 reads YFSETQ. This CDR3 is 11 amino acids long. CDR3 in DNA: TGCGCCAGCAGCTCAGGGTCCGGGCAGTACTTC. Protein product: CASSSGSGQYF.

In this sample, this clone turned up once. This chain joins TRBV19 and TRBJ2-5; 7 nucleotides agree with TRBD1. V lost 2 bases to trimming and J lost 0 bases; unmatched junction nucleotides: 9. The CDR3 extends over 17 amino acids. Germline CDR1 LNHDA, CDR2 SQIVND (reference sequence). The CDR3 spells CASSIKKGQTYQETQYF. The CDR3 nucleotides are TGTGCCAGTAGTATAAAGAAGGGACAGACGTACCAAGAGACCCAGTACTTC.

The rearrangement uses TRBV28 and TRBJ1-6; maybe TRBD1 (5 bases). CDR3 length: 17 amino acids. V was cut by 5 bases and J by 2 bases, with 16 bases left in between. Germline V gives CDR1 MDHEN, CDR2 SYDVKM. The CDR3 nucleotides are TGTGCCAGCAGTAATTATAAAGGGGCCACCTATAATTCACCCCTCCACTTT. This codes for CASSNYKGATYNSPLHF.

The chain joins TRBV29-1 to TRBJ2-3; a weak D match, TRBD1 (5 bases). This CDR3 spans 14 amino acids. V dropped 4 bases and J dropped 3 bases, with 14 bases sitting between them. CDR1 is SQVTM, CDR2 ANQGSEA, per germline. CDR3 DNA: TGCAGCGTTGGGCAGGGTCAGGCGACAGATACGCAGTATTTT. This encodes CSVGQGQATDTQYF.

The chain couples TRBV28 to TRBJ1-1; TRBD1 agrees at 7 bases. This CDR3 has 12 amino acids. Trimming took 5 bases from V and 10 from J; bases not matched to a gene: 7. Germline lookup yields CDR1 MDHEN and CDR2 SYDVKM. For the CDR3, the DNA is TGTGCCAGCAGTACCCAGGGGGTGATAGCTTTCTTT. It specifies CASSTQGVIAFF.

The chain combines TRBV18 with TRBJ1-2; TRBD1 matches 10 bases. This CDR3 comprises 14 residues. The V and J ends lost 3 bases and 5 bases, in that order; junction bases with no gene match: 3. In germline, CDR1 is KGHSH, CDR2 LQKENI. This CDR3 is CASSPGQGPYGYTF. CDR3 DNA: TGTGCCAGCTCACCGGGACAGGGGCCTTATGGCTACACCTTC.

The chain employs TRBV7-8 and TRBJ2-3; TRBD2 agrees at 10 bases. The CDR3 spans 22 residues. V was clipped by 3 bases and J by 0 bases; unmatched bases: 21. Germline CDR1 reads SGHVS; CDR2 reads FQNEAQ. The chain's CDR3 is CASSLRSSGGASINPSTDTQYF. CDR3 coding DNA: TGTGCCAGCAGCTTGAGGTCAAGCGGGGGGGCCTCTATAAATCCTAGCACAGATACGCAGTATTTT.

V usage is TRBV5-1 and J usage is TRBJ2-7, with TRBD1 matching over 7 bases. This CDR3 is 15 amino acids long. CDR1 is SGHRS, CDR2 YFSETQ, per germline. The V segment lost 4 bases and the J segment 0 bases; nucleotides outside the gene matches: 7. As DNA, the CDR3 is TGCGCCAGCAGCACGTGGGACAGCGGCTCCTACGAGCAGTACTTC. Its protein product is CASSTWDSGSYEQYF.

The rearrangement joins TRBV4-1 to TRBJ2-5; TRBD2 matches 13 bases. The CDR3 sequence is 15 residues long. Germline V gene sequence: CDR1 MGHRA, CDR2 YSYEKL. The V gene end was trimmed by 4 bases and the J gene end by 4 bases; junction bases not matched to a gene: 3. The CDR3 DNA reads TGCGCCAGCAGCCTACTAGCGGGGGGGCGAGAGACCCAGTACTTC. Translating it yields CASSLLAGGRETQYF.

The gene calls are TRBV9 and TRBJ1-2; 9 bases match TRBD1. Germline lookup yields CDR1 SGDLS and CDR2 YYNGEE. V lost 3 bases and J lost 8; bases outside the gene matches: 5. The CDR3 sequence is 13 residues long. The CDR3 bases are TGTGCCAGCAGCGATGGGACAGGGCGAGGCTACACCTTC. Amino acids: CASSDGTGRGYTF.

The chain recombines TRBV13 with TRBJ2-7, with D possibly being TRBD1 (7 bases). Germline V gene sequence: CDR1 PRHDT, CDR2 FYEKMQ (reference sequence). This CDR3 contains 15 residues. Trimming took 3 bases from V and 5 from J, leaving 17 bases between them. The CDR3 sequence is CASSLGAPGGHEQYF. The DNA for the CDR3 is TGTGCCAGCAGCTTGGGGGCCCCAGGGGGGCACGAGCAGTACTTC. Combining the CDR3 with reference TRBV13 and TRBJ2-7 gives the whole variable domain AAGVIQSPRHLIKEKRETATLKCYPIPRHDTVYWYQQGPGQDPQFLISFYEKMQSDKGSIPDRFSAQQFSDYHSELNMSSLELGDSALYFCASSLGAPGGHEQYFGPGTRLTVT.

The chain couples TRBV19 to TRBJ1-6; possible D gene TRBD1, 5 bases. This CDR3 is 15 amino acids long. Trimming cost V 4 bases and J 7 bases, with 14 bases left between them. Germline V gene sequence: CDR1 LNHDA, CDR2 SQIVND (reference sequence). The CDR3 loop is CASSKGRQGNSPLHF. The CDR3 bases are TGTGCCAGTAGTAAAGGGCGGCAGGGCAATTCACCCCTCCACTTT. Full variable domain (rest looked up from reference TRBV19 and TRBJ1-6): DGGITQSPKYLFRKEGQNVTLSCEQNLNHDAMYWYRQDPGQGLRLIYYSQIVNDFQKGDIAEGYSVSREKKESFPLTVTSAQKNPTAFYLCASSKGRQGNSPLHFGNGTRLTVT.

The chain recombines TRBV7-2 with TRBJ2-7; possible D gene TRBD1, 6 bases. CDR1 SGHTA and CDR2 FQGNSA come from the germline V gene. V lost 0 bases and J 1 base, leaving 10 bases between the germline ends. This CDR3 contains 15 residues. CDR3: CASSLAPQGSYEQYF. For the CDR3, the DNA is TGTGCCAGCAGCTTAGCGCCCCAGGGGTCCTACGAGCAGTACTTC.

The chain couples TRBV18 to TRBJ2-3; 9 bases map to TRBD1. Trimming cost V 5 bases and J 1 base; bases outside gene matches: 7. Germline values: CDR1 KGHSH, CDR2 LQKENI. The CDR3 has 16 amino acids. CDR3 bases: TGTGCCAGCTCAGCCGGGACAGGGCATGGCACAGATACGCAGTATTTT. This codes for CASSAGTGHGTDTQYF.